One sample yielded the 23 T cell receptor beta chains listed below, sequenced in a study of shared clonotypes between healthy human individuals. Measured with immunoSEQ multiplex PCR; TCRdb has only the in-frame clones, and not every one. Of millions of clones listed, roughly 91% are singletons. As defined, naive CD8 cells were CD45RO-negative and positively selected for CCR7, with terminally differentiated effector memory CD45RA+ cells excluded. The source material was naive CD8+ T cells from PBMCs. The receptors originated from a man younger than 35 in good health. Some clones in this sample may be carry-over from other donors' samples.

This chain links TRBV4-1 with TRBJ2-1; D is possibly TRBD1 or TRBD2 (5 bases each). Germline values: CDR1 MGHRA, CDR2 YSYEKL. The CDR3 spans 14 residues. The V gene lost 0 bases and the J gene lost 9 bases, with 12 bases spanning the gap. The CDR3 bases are TGCGCCAGCAGCCAAGATGGGGGAGTAGGTGAGCAGTTCTTC. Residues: CASSQDGGVGEQFF.

Written as DNA, the CDR3 is TGTGCCAGCAGTACCCCCTCGACAGGGGAGAACACTGAAGCTTTCTTT. Its translation: CASSTPSTGENTEAFF. This chain links TRBV28 with TRBJ1-1; 8 bases line up with TRBD1. V dropped 5 bases and J dropped 1; count of bases not matched to a gene: 9. The CDR3 spans 16 residues. Germline V gene lookup returns CDR1 MDHEN and CDR2 SYDVKM.

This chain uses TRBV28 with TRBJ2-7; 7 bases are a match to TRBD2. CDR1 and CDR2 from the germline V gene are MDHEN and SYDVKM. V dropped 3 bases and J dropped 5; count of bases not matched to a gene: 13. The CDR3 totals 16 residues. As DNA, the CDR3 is TGTGCCAGCAGTTTTTTAGGTGCGGGAGCCGCCCACGAGCAGTACTTC. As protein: CASSFLGAGAAHEQYF.

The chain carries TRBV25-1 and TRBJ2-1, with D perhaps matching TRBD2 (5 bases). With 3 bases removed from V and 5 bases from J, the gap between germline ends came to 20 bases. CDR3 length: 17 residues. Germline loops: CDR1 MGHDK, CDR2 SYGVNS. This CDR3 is CASSDEVARPGDNEQFF. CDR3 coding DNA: TGTGCCAGCAGTGACGAGGTAGCGCGACCCGGGGACAATGAGCAGTTCTTC.

The CDR3 DNA follows: TGTGCCAGCAGCTCCCGGTTAGCGGGAGGCGCCTACAATGAGCAGTTCTTC. Its protein is CASSSRLAGGAYNEQFF. The chain uses TRBV7-8 and TRBJ2-1; 10 bases map to TRBD2. This CDR3 spans 17 amino acids. Looked up from germline, CDR1 is SGHVS and CDR2 is FQNEAQ. V trimming: 4 bases; J trimming: 2 bases; junction bases outside the gene matches: 8. The entire variable domain, with the rest obtained from reference TRBV7-8 and TRBJ2-1, is as follows: GAGVSQSPRYKVAKRGQDVALRCDPISGHVSLFWYQQALGQGPEFLTYFQNEAQLDKSGLPSDRFFAERPEGSVSTLKIQRTQQEDSAVYLCASSSRLAGGAYNEQFFGPGTRLTVL.

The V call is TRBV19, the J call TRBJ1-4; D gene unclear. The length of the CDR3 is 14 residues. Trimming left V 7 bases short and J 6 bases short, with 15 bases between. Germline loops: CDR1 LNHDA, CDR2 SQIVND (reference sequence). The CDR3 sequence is CASTVAARDEKLFF. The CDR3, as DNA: TGTGCCAGTACGGTGGCAGCGCGAGATGAAAAACTGTTTTTT. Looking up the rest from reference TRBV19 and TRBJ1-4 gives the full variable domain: DGGITQSPKYLFRKEGQNVTLSCEQNLNHDAMYWYRQDPGQGLRLIYYSQIVNDFQKGDIAEGYSVSREKKESFPLTVTSAQKNPTAFYLCASTVAARDEKLFFGSGTQLSVL.

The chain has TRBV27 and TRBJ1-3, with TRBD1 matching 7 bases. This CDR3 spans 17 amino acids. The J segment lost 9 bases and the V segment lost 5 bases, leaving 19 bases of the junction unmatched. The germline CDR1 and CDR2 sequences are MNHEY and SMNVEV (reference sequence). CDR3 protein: CASSLLKNGQVVVTIYF. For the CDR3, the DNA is TGTGCCAGCAGTCTGCTGAAGAACGGACAGGTGGTGGTCACCATATATTTT.

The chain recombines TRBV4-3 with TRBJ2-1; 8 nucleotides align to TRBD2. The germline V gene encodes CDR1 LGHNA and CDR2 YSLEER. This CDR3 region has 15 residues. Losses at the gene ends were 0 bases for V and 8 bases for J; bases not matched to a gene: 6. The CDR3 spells CASSQDSGSRYEQFF. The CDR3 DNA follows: TGCGCCAGCAGCCAAGACAGCGGGAGTAGGTATGAGCAGTTCTTC.

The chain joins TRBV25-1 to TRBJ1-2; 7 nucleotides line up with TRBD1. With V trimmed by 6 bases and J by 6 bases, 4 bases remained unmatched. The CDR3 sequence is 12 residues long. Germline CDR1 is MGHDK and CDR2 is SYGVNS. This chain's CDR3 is CASRAGGHGYTF. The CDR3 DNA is TGTGCCAGCAGAGCAGGGGGACATGGCTACACCTTC.

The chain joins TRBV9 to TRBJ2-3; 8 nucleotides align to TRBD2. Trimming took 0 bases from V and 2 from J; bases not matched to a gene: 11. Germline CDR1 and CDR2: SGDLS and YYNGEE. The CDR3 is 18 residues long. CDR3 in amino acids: CASSVDMVASGSTDTQYF. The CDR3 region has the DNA TGTGCCAGCAGCGTAGACATGGTGGCTAGCGGGTCCACAGATACGCAGTATTTT.

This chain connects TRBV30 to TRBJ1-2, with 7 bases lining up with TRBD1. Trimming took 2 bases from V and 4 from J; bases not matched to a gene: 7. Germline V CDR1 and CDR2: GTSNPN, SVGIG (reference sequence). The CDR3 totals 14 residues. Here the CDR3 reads CAWSYGDSFYGYTF. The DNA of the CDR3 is TGTGCCTGGAGTTATGGGGACAGTTTCTATGGCTACACCTTC.

CDR3 in DNA: TGTGCCAGCAGCGTAAACACAGGTTACGAGCAGTACTTC. Translated, it gives CASSVNTGYEQYF. V and J are TRBV9 and TRBJ2-7, with D possibly matching TRBD1 (5 bases). The V gene's germline CDR1 is SGDLS and CDR2 YYNGEE. This CDR3 is 13 amino acids long. Trimming stripped 1 base from V and 4 bases from J, with 9 bases between.

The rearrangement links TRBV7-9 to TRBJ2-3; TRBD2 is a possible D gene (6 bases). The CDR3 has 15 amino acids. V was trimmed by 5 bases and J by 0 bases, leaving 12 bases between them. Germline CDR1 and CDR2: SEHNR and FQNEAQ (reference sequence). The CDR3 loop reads CASSQTSSSTDTQYF. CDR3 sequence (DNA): TGTGCCAGCAGCCAAACTAGCAGTAGCACAGATACGCAGTATTTT.

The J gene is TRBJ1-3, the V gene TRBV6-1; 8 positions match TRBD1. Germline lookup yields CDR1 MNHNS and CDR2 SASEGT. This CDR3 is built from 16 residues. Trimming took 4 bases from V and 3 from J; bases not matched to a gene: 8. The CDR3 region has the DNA TGTGCCAGCAGTGGATTACCGGGACAGGTTGGAAACACCATATATTTT. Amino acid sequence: CASSGLPGQVGNTIYF.

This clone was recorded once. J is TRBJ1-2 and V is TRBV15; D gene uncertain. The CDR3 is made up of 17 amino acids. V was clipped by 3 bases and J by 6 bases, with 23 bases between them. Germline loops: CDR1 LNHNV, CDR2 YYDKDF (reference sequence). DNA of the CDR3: TGTGCCACCAGCAGTGGGAACGTAAACACCCAGGTTAATGGCTACACCTTC. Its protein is CATSSGNVNTQVNGYTF.

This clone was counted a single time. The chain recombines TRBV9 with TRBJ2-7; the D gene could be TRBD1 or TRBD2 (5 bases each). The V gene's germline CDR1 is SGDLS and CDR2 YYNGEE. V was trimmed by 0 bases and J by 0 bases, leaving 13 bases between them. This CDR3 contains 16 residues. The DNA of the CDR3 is TGTGCCAGCAGCGTAGCGGGGACCCCGAGCTCCTACGAGCAGTACTTC. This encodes CASSVAGTPSSYEQYF.

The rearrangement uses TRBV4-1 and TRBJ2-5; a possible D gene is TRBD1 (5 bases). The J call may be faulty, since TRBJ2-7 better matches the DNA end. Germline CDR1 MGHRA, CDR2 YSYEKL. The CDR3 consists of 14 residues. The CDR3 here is CASSQVAGIHEQYF. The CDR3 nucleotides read TGCGCCAGCAGCCAAGTCGCAGGGATCCACGAGCAGTACTTC.

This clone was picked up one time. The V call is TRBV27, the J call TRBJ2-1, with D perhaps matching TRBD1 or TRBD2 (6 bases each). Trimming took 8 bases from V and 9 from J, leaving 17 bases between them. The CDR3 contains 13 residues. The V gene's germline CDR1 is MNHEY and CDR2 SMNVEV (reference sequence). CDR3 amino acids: CASGLRGPTEQFF. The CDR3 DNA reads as TGTGCCAGCGGCCTCCGGGGGCCCACTGAGCAGTTCTTC.

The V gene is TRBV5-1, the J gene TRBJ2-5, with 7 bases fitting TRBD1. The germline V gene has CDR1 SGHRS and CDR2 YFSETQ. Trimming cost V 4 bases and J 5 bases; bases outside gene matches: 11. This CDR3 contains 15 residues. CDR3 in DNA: TGCGCCAGCAGCAATGGGACAGAAACATACGAGACCCAGTACTTC. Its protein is CASSNGTETYETQYF.

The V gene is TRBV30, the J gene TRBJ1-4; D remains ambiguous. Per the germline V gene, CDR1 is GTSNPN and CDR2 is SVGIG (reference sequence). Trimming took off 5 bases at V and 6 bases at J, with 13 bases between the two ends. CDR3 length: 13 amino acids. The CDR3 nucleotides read TGTGCCTGGTGGAAGGGTTATGATGAAAAACTGTTTTTT. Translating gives CAWWKGYDEKLFF.

The CDR3 spells CASSQGRGPGEGEQYF. CDR3 coding DNA: TGTGCCAGCAGCCAAGGAAGAGGCCCGGGAGAAGGCGAGCAGTACTTC. The V and J genes are TRBV14 and TRBJ2-7; maybe TRBD2 (6 bases). CDR3 length: 16 amino acids. Germline V gene sequence: CDR1 SGHDN, CDR2 FVKESK. V gave up 1 base and J gave up 6 bases, with 19 bases separating them. The whole variable domain, remainder taken from reference TRBV14 and TRBJ2-7, is EAGVTQFPSHSVIEKGQTVTLRCDPISGHDNLYWYRRVMGKEIKFLLHFVKESKQDESGMPNNRFLAERTGGTYSTLKVQPAELEDSGVYFCASSQGRGPGEGEQYFGPGTRLTVT.

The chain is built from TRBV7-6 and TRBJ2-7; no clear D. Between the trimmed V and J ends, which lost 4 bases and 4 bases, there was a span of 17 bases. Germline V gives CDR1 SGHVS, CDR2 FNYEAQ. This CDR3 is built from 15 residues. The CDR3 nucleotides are TGTGCCAGCAGCTCCCTGGAGAGTTTTGGTTACGAGCAGTACTTC. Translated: CASSSLESFGYEQYF.

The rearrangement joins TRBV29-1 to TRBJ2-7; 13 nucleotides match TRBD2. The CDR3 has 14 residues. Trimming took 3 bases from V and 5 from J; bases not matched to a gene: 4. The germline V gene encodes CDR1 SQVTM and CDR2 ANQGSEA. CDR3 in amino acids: CSVDRTSGSHEQYF. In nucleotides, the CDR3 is TGCAGCGTTGATCGGACTAGCGGGAGCCACGAGCAGTACTTC.